One T cell receptor (beta chain) is described in this entry. The antigen is unknown. The assay was immunoSEQ multiplex PCR, and TCRdb's table has in-frame clones only and misses some. Of more than 85,000 clones listed, roughly four fifths were seen once; the top ten hold roughly 6.3%. Trimming left V 6 bases short and J 0 bases short, with 9 bases between. Germline V gene sequence: CDR1 SQVTM, CDR2 ANQGSEA. The CDR3 is made up of 12 amino acids. This specimen belongs to a study of PD-1 blockade in mismatch repair-deficient tumors. Study-wide context: All were previously treated, progressing patients with around eleven mismatch repair-deficient cancer types.

Every patient had mismatch repair deficiency by PCR or immunohistochemistry. A few pembrolizumab responders had their TCRs sequenced. General study results and limits: Rapid post-treatment expansion, then contraction, generally preceding radiologic response, marked tumor-resident clones.

This rearrangement joins TRBV29-1 to TRBJ2-7; D ambiguous. The receptor comes from an adult with mismatch repair-deficient cancer. Sample: peripheral blood, taken roughly eight months after starting pembrolizumab. CDR3 DNA sequence: TGCAGCGTCGCACCCAGCTCCTACGAGCAGTACTTC. Translated: CSVAPSSYEQYF.